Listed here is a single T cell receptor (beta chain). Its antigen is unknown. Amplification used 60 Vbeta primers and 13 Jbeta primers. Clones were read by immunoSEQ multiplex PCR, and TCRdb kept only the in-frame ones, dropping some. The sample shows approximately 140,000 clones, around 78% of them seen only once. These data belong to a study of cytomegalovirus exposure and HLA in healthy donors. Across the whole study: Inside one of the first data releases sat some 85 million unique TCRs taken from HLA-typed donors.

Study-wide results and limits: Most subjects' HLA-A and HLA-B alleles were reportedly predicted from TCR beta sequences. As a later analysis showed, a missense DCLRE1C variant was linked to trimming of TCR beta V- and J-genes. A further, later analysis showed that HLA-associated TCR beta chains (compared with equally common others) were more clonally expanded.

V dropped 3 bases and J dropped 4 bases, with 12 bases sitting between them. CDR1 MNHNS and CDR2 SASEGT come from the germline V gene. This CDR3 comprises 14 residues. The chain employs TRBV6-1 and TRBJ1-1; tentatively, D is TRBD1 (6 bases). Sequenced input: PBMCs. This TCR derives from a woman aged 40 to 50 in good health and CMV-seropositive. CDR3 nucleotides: TGTGCCAGCAGTGACCGCAGGGGTGGCACTGAAGCTTTCTTT. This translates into CASSDRRGGTEAFF.